The 16 T cell receptor beta chains below all came from one sample that was sequenced in a study of T cells in Graves' hyperthyroidism and ophthalmopathy. What was amplified from RNA transcripts were TCR beta CDR3 regions. The HTBI primer set was used in a first-round RT-PCR of the TCR CDR3. TCRdb recomputed calls from the multiplex PCR reads with MiXCR, one row per CDR3 protein. The sample has 600,000 to 800,000 distinct CDR3 sequences; under 45% are singletons. Sequenced input: blood. These receptors were collected from a woman between 40 and 50 years old with Graves' hyperthyroidism.

This clonotype was counted many times. The chain combines TRBV7-2 with TRBJ1-1; no definite D call. CDR1 SGHTA and CDR2 FQGNSA come from the germline V gene. The CDR3 is 14 amino acids. Between the trimmed V and J ends, which lost 5 bases and 5 bases, there was a span of 15 bases. CDR3 bases: TGTGCCAGCAGCCTCGGGTCCCCTCGGACTGAAGCTTTCTTT. Its protein is CASSLGSPRTEAFF.

This clonotype was seen only a few times. This chain uses TRBV6-2 or TRBV6-3 with TRBJ1-6; no definite D call. The germline gives CDR1 MNHEY, CDR2 SVGEGT. This CDR3 has 16 amino acids. V lost 6 bases to trimming and J lost 14 bases, with 26 bases between them. CDR3 DNA: TGTGCCAGCAGCTACGACGAGGGTGGGGTTGGATGGTCCCTCCACTTT. It yields the protein CASSYDEGGVGWSLHF.

About this clonotype: Relative to the germline gene, one junction end is altered; a read error may explain this. The genes are TRBV7-9 and TRBJ2-7, with D possibly matching TRBD2 (5 bases). Germline V gene lookup returns CDR1 SEHNR and CDR2 FQNEAQ (reference sequence). This CDR3 is built from 15 residues. DNA for the CDR3: TGCGCCAGCACACCGGAACTAGGGCACTCCTACGAGCAGTACTTC. This encodes CASTPELGHSYEQYF.

This clonotype was detected ten times or more. The chain uses TRBV10-3 and TRBJ1-6; D call uncertain. The CDR3 consists of 16 residues. In germline, CDR1 is ENHRY, CDR2 SYGVKD. V was cut by 1 base and J by 7 bases, with 14 bases left in between. The CDR3 loop reads CAISELAPVLNSPLHF. The CDR3 nucleotides are TGTGCCATCAGTGAGTTGGCCCCAGTACTGAATTCACCCCTCCACTTT.

In the case of this clonotype: A much larger clone differs by one base, so this may be a read error. This rearrangement joins TRBV7-2 to TRBJ2-5, with D maybe TRBD1 (6 bases). This CDR3 has 15 amino acids. Germline assignment: CDR1 SGHTA and CDR2 FQGNSA. V shed 4 bases and J shed 4 bases, with 16 bases lying between them. The CDR3 region is CASSSPWGPPETQYF. CDR3 nucleotides: TGTGCCAGCAGCTCCCCTTGGGGGCCACCAGAGACCCAGTACTTC.

DNA for the CDR3: TGTGCCAGCAGTTGGACCGCTGGAGGGGTCAGCAATCAGCCCCAGCATTTT. This translates into CASSWTAGGVSNQPQHF. The rearrangement links TRBV28 to TRBJ1-5, with D possibly being TRBD1 (5 bases). The ends were cut back, 4 bases at V and 1 base at J, with 17 bases in the middle. CDR3 size: 17 residues. Germline values: CDR1 MDHEN, CDR2 SYDVKM.

The genes are TRBV29-1 and TRBJ2-3, with TRBD1 matching over 9 bases. Germline V CDR1 and CDR2: SQVTM, ANQGSEA. Trimming at V came to 7 bases and at J to 2 bases, leaving 4 bases not matched to a gene. The CDR3 is 13 residues long. CDR3 in amino acids: CSAGQGNTDTQYF. DNA for the CDR3: TGCAGCGCCGGACAGGGGAACACAGATACGCAGTATTTT.

This chain links TRBV7-3 with TRBJ2-6; D may correspond to TRBD1 or TRBD2 (6 bases each). The germline V gene has CDR1 SGHTA and CDR2 FQGTGA. The CDR3 length is 20 residues. The ends were cut back, 6 bases at V and 0 bases at J, with 24 bases in the middle. The CDR3 bases are TGTGCCAGCAGACCCGGACCGGGGGCGAAGAGGCCCTCTGGGGCCAACGTCCTGACTTTC. Protein: CASRPGPGAKRPSGANVLTF. The whole variable domain, remainder taken from reference TRBV7-3 and TRBJ2-6, is GAGVSQTPSNKVTEKGKYVELRCDPISGHTALYWYRQSLGQGPEFLIYFQGTGAADDSGLPNDRFFAVRPEGSVSTLKIQRTERGDSAVYLCASRPGPGAKRPSGANVLTFGAGSRLTVL.

This clonotype was detected a few times. The genes are TRBV29-1 and TRBJ2-7, with TRBD1 as a possible D gene (6 bases). Trimming cost V 4 bases and J 3 bases, with 13 bases left between them. Germline lookup yields CDR1 SQVTM and CDR2 ANQGSEA. This CDR3 contains 13 residues. The CDR3: CSVVSGHIYEQYF. Written as DNA, the CDR3 is TGCAGCGTTGTTTCGGGACATATCTACGAGCAGTACTTC.

The V gene is TRBV3-1, the J gene TRBJ1-2, with no clear D. Trimming shortened V by 0 bases and J by 8 bases, and 7 bases separated the two germline ends. Germline assignment: CDR1 LGHDT and CDR2 YNNKEL (reference sequence). CDR3 length: 12 amino acids. CDR3 sequence: CASSQDSTGYTF. The CDR3 DNA reads TGTGCCAGCAGCCAAGATTCTACCGGCTACACCTTC.

This chain connects TRBV27 to TRBJ2-2; D is uncertain. Germline lookup yields CDR1 MNHEY and CDR2 SMNVEV (reference sequence). Trimming pared 3 bases from V and 6 bases from J, leaving 8 bases between. This CDR3 has 13 residues. CDR3 in DNA: TGTGCCAGCAGTTTTTCAAGACCCGGGGAGCTGTTTTTT. This sequence encodes CASSFSRPGELFF.

This chain joins TRBV7-9 and TRBJ1-6; 9 bases line up with TRBD1. CDR1 SEHNR and CDR2 FQNEAQ come from the germline V gene (reference sequence). The junction had 12 bases not matched to a gene; V was cut back by 5 bases and J by 10 bases. CDR3 length equals 16 residues. This CDR3 is CASSARTGEWGSPLHF. In DNA, the CDR3 is TGTGCCAGCAGCGCCCGGACAGGGGAATGGGGATCACCCCTCCACTTT.

The chain carries TRBV25-1 and TRBJ2-7; D gene uncertain. The CDR3 is made up of 12 amino acids. The V and J ends lost 5 bases and 4 bases respectively, with 9 bases between them. CDR1 and CDR2 (germline): MGHDK, SYGVNS. The CDR3 DNA reads TGTGCCAGCAGTTATACCCAATACGAGCAGTACTTC. Its translation is CASSYTQYEQYF.

This clonotype was seen a few times. The V and J genes are TRBV7-2 and TRBJ1-6; D gene unclear. V lost 8 bases and J 0 bases, leaving 14 bases between the germline ends. CDR3 length: 16 amino acids. From germline, CDR1 is SGHTA and CDR2 FQGNSA. In DNA, the CDR3 is TGTGCCAGCCGCTCTAACGGTGGCTCCTATAATTCACCCCTCCACTTT. Translating gives CASRSNGGSYNSPLHF.

The V call is TRBV6-2 or TRBV6-3, the J call TRBJ1-4; 7 bases match TRBD1. The germline V gene has CDR1 MNHEY and CDR2 SVGEGT. This CDR3 comprises 14 residues. Trimming cost V 2 bases and J 7 bases; bases outside gene matches: 4. CDR3: CASSYGTVGEKLFF. The CDR3 coding sequence is TGTGCCAGCAGTTACGGGACAGTCGGTGAAAAACTGTTTTTT.

The rearrangement links TRBV24-1 to TRBJ2-3, with D uncertain. V was pared by 5 bases and J by 0 bases, with 5 bases between. The CDR3 contains 13 residues. Germline values: CDR1 KGHDR, CDR2 SFDVKD. CDR3 loop: CATSGESTDTQYF. The CDR3 bases are TGTGCCACCAGTGGGGAAAGCACAGATACGCAGTATTTT.